What follows are 18 T cell receptor beta chains derived from one specimen sequenced in a study of intratumoral heterogeneity in liver cancer. Sequenced by immunoSEQ multiplex PCR; TCRdb stores in-frame clones only, minus some. The data contain tens of thousands of clones, approximately 73% of them singletons. Sequencing used tumor-adjacent normal tissue, obtained before any cancer treatment. Every receptor here comes from a woman in her sixties or seventies with hepatocellular carcinoma.

V and J are TRBV5-1 and TRBJ2-1, with 9 bases identical to TRBD1. J lost 8 bases, V lost 10 bases, and 13 bases had no gene match. The germline CDR1 and CDR2 sequences are SGHRS and YFSETQ. The CDR3 spans 14 residues. In DNA form, the CDR3 reads TGCGCCCATACCACGGGACAGGGATGGTATGAGCAGTTCTTC. Its translation is CAHTTGQGWYEQFF.

The V and J genes are TRBV9 and TRBJ1-5, with D unclear. The V gene lost 3 bases and the J gene lost 6 bases, with 16 bases spanning the gap. The V gene's germline CDR1 is SGDLS and CDR2 YYNGEE. The CDR3 has 15 amino acids. The CDR3 DNA is TGTGCCAGCAGCGCGCTAGTTGGGGAGGTTCAGCCCCAGCATTTT. It translates to CASSALVGEVQPQHF.

The chain uses TRBV7-6 and TRBJ2-5; the D is unclear. Germline V gene sequence: CDR1 SGHVS, CDR2 FNYEAQ. CDR3 length: 12 amino acids. V was cut by 7 bases and J by 5 bases, with 11 bases left in between. This CDR3 is CASKKVGETQYF. DNA of the CDR3: TGTGCCAGCAAAAAAGTAGGGGAGACCCAGTACTTC.

The chain couples TRBV3-1 (or the pseudogene TRBV3-2) to TRBJ2-7; possibly TRBD1 or TRBD2 for D (7 bases each). V was cut by 0 bases and J by 4 bases, with 16 bases left in between. Germline V gene lookup returns CDR1 LGHDT and CDR2 YNNKEL (reference sequence). The CDR3 loop spans 16 amino acids. The CDR3, as DNA: TGTGCCAGCAGCCAAGATGGACGCAGGGGGGGATACGAGCAGTACTTC. Amino acids: CASSQDGRRGGYEQYF.

This sequence joins TRBV19 and TRBJ2-7; TRBD2 aligns across 8 bases. The CDR3 is 14 amino acids. V lost 3 bases, J lost 3 bases, and 4 bases stayed unmatched. CDR1 is LNHDA and CDR2 is SQIVND in the germline V gene (reference sequence). CDR3 DNA sequence: TGTGCCAGTAGTATCAGCACTAGCGGCTACGAGCAGTACTTC. Protein sequence: CASSISTSGYEQYF.

J is TRBJ2-3 and V is TRBV5-1; 11 bases align to TRBD2. This CDR3 is 18 amino acids long. The V gene end was trimmed by 4 bases and the J gene end by 0 bases; junction bases not matched to a gene: 10. Germline values: CDR1 SGHRS, CDR2 YFSETQ. In nucleotides, the CDR3 is TGCGCCAGCAGCGGGACTAGCGGAACTCCCGGTAGCACAGATACGCAGTATTTT. This gives the protein CASSGTSGTPGSTDTQYF. Full variable domain (rest looked up from reference TRBV5-1 and TRBJ2-3): KAGVTQTPRYLIKTRGQQVTLSCSPISGHRSVSWYQQTPGQGLQFLFEYFSETQRNKGNFPGRFSGRQFSNSRSEMNVSTLELGDSALYLCASSGTSGTPGSTDTQYFGPGTRLTVL.

As DNA, the CDR3 is TGTGCCAGCAGTGTAGGCAGCATGAACACTGAAGCTTTCTTT. It encodes CASSVGSMNTEAFF. V and J are TRBV2 and TRBJ1-1, with no clear D. Germline V lookup: CDR1 SNHLY, CDR2 FYNNEI. Trimming left V 4 bases short and J 0 bases short, with 9 bases between. The CDR3 is 14 residues long.

V is TRBV30 and J is TRBJ1-6; D gene unclear. V lost 0 bases, J lost 10 bases, and 16 bases lay in between. Germline V gives CDR1 GTSNPN, CDR2 SVGIG (reference sequence). This CDR3 region has 15 residues. CDR3 nucleotide sequence: TGTGCCTGGAGTGTACCCCTACCCAGTGGGTCACCCCTCCACTTT. Translation: CAWSVPLPSGSPLHF.

CDR3 coding DNA: TGTGCCAGCAGCGTAGTGGGTTCCGGGGAGCTGTTTTTT. Translating gives CASSVVGSGELFF. The chain links TRBV9 to TRBJ2-2; D remains ambiguous. Germline CDR1 reads SGDLS; CDR2 reads YYNGEE. This CDR3 region has 13 residues. V lost 0 bases and J lost 6, with 6 bases in between.

CDR3 sequence reads: CASSPQGNSNQPQHF. The CDR3 coding sequence is TGTGCCAGTAGCCCACAGGGGAATAGCAATCAGCCCCAGCATTTT. The chain couples TRBV19 to TRBJ1-5; 7 bases align to TRBD1. This CDR3 comprises 15 residues. Germline V lookup: CDR1 LNHDA, CDR2 SQIVND (reference sequence). The V segment lost 6 bases and the J segment 0 bases; nucleotides outside the gene matches: 5.

The genes are TRBV2 and TRBJ2-1, with 7 positions matching TRBD2. This CDR3 is built from 16 residues. Germline CDR1 SNHLY, CDR2 FYNNEI. Germline trimming cut 5 bases from V and 3 bases from J; bases unmatched to any gene: 10. The CDR3 DNA is TGTGCCAGCAGTAGACGGCCAGCGGGAAGCTACAATGAGCAGTTCTTC. It is translated as CASSRRPAGSYNEQFF.

The CDR3 nucleotides are TGTGCCAGCAGCGTAGGAAACAACGACTATGGCTACACCTTC. This gives the protein CASSVGNNDYGYTF. This sequence joins TRBV9 and TRBJ1-2, with D hard to call. Trimming cost V 0 bases and J 3 bases, with 9 bases left between them. Per germline, CDR1 SGDLS and CDR2 YYNGEE. The CDR3 is 14 residues long. Looking up the rest from reference TRBV9 and TRBJ1-2 gives the full variable domain: DSGVTQTPKHLITATGQRVTLRCSPRSGDLSVYWYQQSLDQGLQFLIQYYNGEERAKGNILERFSAQQFPDLHSELNLSSLELGDSALYFCASSVGNNDYGYTFGSGTRLTVV.

The chain couples TRBV15 to TRBJ1-2; TRBD1 matches at 8 bases. J gave up 0 bases and V 6 bases, and 6 bases lay outside the gene matches. CDR1 and CDR2 from the germline V gene are LNHNV and YYDKDF (reference sequence). CDR3 length equals 15 residues. The CDR3 is CATSTGTGANYGYTF. CDR3 bases: TGTGCCACCAGTACCGGGACAGGAGCTAACTATGGCTACACCTTC.

J is TRBJ1-3 and V is TRBV5-6; TRBD1 might be the D (6 bases). V lost 4 bases and J lost 2, with 10 bases in between. The CDR3 runs to 14 residues. CDR1 and CDR2 from the germline V gene are SGHDT and YYEEEE. CDR3 sequence reads: CASSSGTTGNTIYF. In DNA form, the CDR3 reads TGTGCCAGCAGCAGCGGGACAACTGGAAACACCATATATTTT. Filled out from reference TRBV5-6 and TRBJ1-3, the complete variable domain reads DAGVTQSPTHLIKTRGQQVTLRCSPKSGHDTVSWYQQALGQGPQFIFQYYEEEERQRGNFPDRFSGHQFPNYSSELNVNALLLGDSALYLCASSSGTTGNTIYFGEGSWLTVV.

With respect to this clone: A junction end diverges from the germline sequence, so it may reflect a read error. V usage is TRBV2 and J usage is TRBJ2-7; 8 bases map to TRBD1. Germline CDR1 SNHLY, CDR2 FYNNEI. There are 15 residues in the CDR3. The CDR3 sequence is CASSLTGTGSHEQYF. CDR3 nucleotides: TGTGCCAGCAGCCTCACCGGGACAGGCTCCCACGAGCAGTACTTC.

The V gene is TRBV6-4, the J gene TRBJ2-7, with 8 bases lining up with TRBD1. The CDR3 has 15 residues. Germline CDR1 reads MRHNA; CDR2 reads SNTAGT. Trimming removed 6 bases from V and 0 bases from J; junction bases left unmatched: 7. CDR3 region: CASRRRQGNSYEQYF. DNA for the CDR3: TGTGCCAGCAGGAGAAGACAGGGGAACTCCTACGAGCAGTACTTC.

This rearrangement joins TRBV18 to TRBJ2-5; 8 bases are a match to TRBD2. From germline, CDR1 is KGHSH and CDR2 LQKENI. J gave up 3 bases and V 1 base, and 7 bases lay outside the gene matches. This CDR3 region has 16 residues. For the CDR3, the DNA is TGTGCCAGCTCACCACGGCAAGCGGGGGAGAAAGAGACCCAGTACTTC. Translation gives CASSPRQAGEKETQYF.

V gene TRBV19 combines with J gene TRBJ2-2, with 7 bases lining up with TRBD2. CDR1 and CDR2 from the germline V gene are LNHDA and SQIVND (reference sequence). The CDR3 is 14 amino acids. V shed 5 bases, J shed 2 bases, and the junction held 2 bases outside the gene matches. CDR3 sequence (DNA): TGTGCCAGTAGTGAGGGACTAAACACCGGGGAGCTGTTTTTT. Amino acid sequence: CASSEGLNTGELFF.